The source of this T cell receptor beta chain is a study of control samples from healthy donors and cancer patients. The table came from immunoSEQ multiplex PCR; TCRdb's copy has only in-frame clones and leaves some out. The table lists some 120,000 clones, around nine tenths of them singletons, with roughly 3.4% in the top ten. Trimming took 7 bases from V and 4 from J; bases not matched to a gene: 9. This CDR3 spans 15 amino acids. CDR1 MNHEY and CDR2 SVGAGI come from the germline V gene. In its sample, this clone was seen a few times. The chain joins TRBV6-5 to TRBJ2-2; 7 nucleotides align to TRBD1. Sequencing used blood. This receptor was taken from a man aged 50-60 years in good health. The DNA of the CDR3 is TGTGCCAGCACCCCCGGGACAGTCGGCACCGGGGAGCTGTTTTTT. Encoded protein: CASTPGTVGTGELFF.